This paragraph reports one T cell receptor (beta chain). The specificity of this receptor is unknown. No base qualities exist here, and no much larger clone lies one base off it. Library preparation used 5' RACE. A second PCR of 7 to 11 cycles was run with a J-beta primer mix and a sample-barcoded 5' primer. Each TCR beta cDNA molecule received a unique molecular identifier from a template-switch 5' adaptor carrying 12 random nucleotides. Each sample yielded at least 2.5 million CDR3-containing paired-end reads. First-strand cDNA was synthesized from all RNA with the Mint cDNA synthesis kit, primed by a TRBC-specific oligonucleotide. Following uracil-DNA glycosylase treatment, all cDNA underwent a first 18-cycle PCR with the universal primers M1SS and BC2_uni_R. In the paper's pipeline: For normalization, 1 million high-quality reads, each with a distinct molecular identifier, were randomly selected from each sample. Instead of being binned into consensus sequences, reads that shared molecular identifiers were thrown out. MiTCR, with a Q25 quality threshold and the strictest error-elimination algorithm, was used for CDR3 identification, clonotype clustering and error correction. Lower-bound total TCR beta diversity was estimated with a nonparametric unseen species model using Euler transformation. Using fastp trimming at Q25 and MiXCR clonotype assembly, TCRdb reanalyzed the public sequencing data and kept in-frame beta chains. Each entry is one CDR3 protein sequence, shown with its most common DNA and genes. The V and J calls and clone size come from TCRdb's table, not from the authors' own analysis. The sample table contains some 1.8 million distinct CDR3 sequences; only one count was recorded for roughly two fifths of them. The top ten hold roughly 23% of the sample.

The donors were about 40 Caucasian individuals from Russia, aged about 6 to 100 years, who were systemically healthy. Roughly 11 milliliters of peripheral blood were drawn from each donor into EDTA-treated Vacutainer tubes. PBMCs were isolated by Ficoll-Paque density-gradient centrifugation, with at least 7 million obtained per sample. Total RNA was extracted from PBMCs with Trizol reagent, with at least 6 micrograms obtained per sample. The percentages of naive CD45RAhigh/CD27high T cells were determined by flow cytometry on a PBMC aliquot from every donor. These data belong to a study of blood T cells in healthy people across ages (dated by TCRdb to between 2014 and 2017). A note on the overall study: In model experiments, template switching captured about one uniquely barcoded TCR beta cDNA molecule for every two T cells. The study measured age-related changes in TCR beta repertoire diversity using deep sequencing normalized with unique cDNA molecular identifiers. To avoid experimental bias, donors of different ages were distributed randomly across sequencing lanes. The study analyzed two additional independent replicas of 1 million unique cDNA reads from the same blood draw for two donors, one aged 18 to 29 and one aged 80 or older. The donors were divided into four age groups: young (average approximately 15 years), middle-aged (about 39), aged (approximately 59) and long-lived (around 80).

The CDR3 goes from the cysteine to the phenylalanine over 16 residues. The retained sequence is limited to the CDR3, 48 bases, with the frame set at the first base. Germline trimming amounts to 7 bases on V and 7 bases on J, with 16 as the count of junction bases outside the gene matches. Beyond this particular receptor, the publication reports: Observed TCR beta diversity per million T cells fell roughly linearly with age, and a significant reduction was already apparent by age approximately 41. Estimates of total diversity from one million sequenced T cells were regarded as lower bounds and underestimates. The percentage of naive T cells measured by flow cytometry correlated strongly with observed TCR beta diversity. Because profiling used bulk unsorted PBMCs, naive and antigen-experienced compartments could not be compared conclusively. Because the CMV infection status of the donors was unknown, age-related changes in expanded clonotypes may potentially have been confounded. The long-lived group showed more naive CD4+ T cells, fewer expanded clones and increased TCR diversity than the aged group, suggesting age selection.

The clonotype comes from a human donor in good health. This sequence uses TRBV12-3 or TRBV12-4 and TRBJ2-1; 7 nucleotides in the junction match TRBD1. The sample was blood. CDR3 sequence: CASTGPGTEFGNEQFF. At the DNA level, the sequence is TGTGCCAGCACAGGACCGGGGACAGAATTTGGTAATGAGCAGTTCTTC.